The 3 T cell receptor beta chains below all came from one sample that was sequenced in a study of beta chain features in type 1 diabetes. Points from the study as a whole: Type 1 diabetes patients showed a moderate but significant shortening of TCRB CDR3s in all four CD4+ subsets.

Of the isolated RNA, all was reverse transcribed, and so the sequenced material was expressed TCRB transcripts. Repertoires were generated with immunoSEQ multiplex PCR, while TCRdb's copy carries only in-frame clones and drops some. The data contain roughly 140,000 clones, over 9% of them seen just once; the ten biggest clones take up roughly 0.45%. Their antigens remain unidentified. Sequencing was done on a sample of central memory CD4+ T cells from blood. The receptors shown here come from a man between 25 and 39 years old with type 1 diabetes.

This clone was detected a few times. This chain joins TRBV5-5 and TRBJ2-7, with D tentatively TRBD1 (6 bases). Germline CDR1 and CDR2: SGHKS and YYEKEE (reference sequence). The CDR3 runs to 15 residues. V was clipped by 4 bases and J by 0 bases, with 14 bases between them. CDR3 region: CASSDGQTSSYEQYF. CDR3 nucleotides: TGTGCCAGCAGCGATGGACAGACAAGCTCCTACGAGCAGTACTTC.

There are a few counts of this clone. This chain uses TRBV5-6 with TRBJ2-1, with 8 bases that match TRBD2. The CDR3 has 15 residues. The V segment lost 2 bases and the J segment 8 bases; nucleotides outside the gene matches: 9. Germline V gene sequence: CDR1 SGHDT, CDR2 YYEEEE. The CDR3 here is CASSFSAGVFYEQFF. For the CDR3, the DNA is TGTGCCAGCAGCTTTTCAGCGGGAGTGTTCTATGAGCAGTTCTTC.

CDR3 in amino acids: CASSLAWGQGGDEQYF. CDR3 in DNA: TGTGCCAGCAGCTTAGCGTGGGGACAGGGTGGCGACGAGCAGTACTTC. The chain combines TRBV7-6 with TRBJ2-7, with TRBD1 identical over 9 bases. Germline CDR1 and CDR2: SGHVS and FNYEAQ. This CDR3 region has 16 residues. J lost 5 bases, V lost 0 bases, and 8 bases had no gene match.